This is a list of T cell receptor beta chains from one sample in a study of control samples from healthy donors and cancer patients. TCRdb keeps only in-frame clones here, not all; method: immunoSEQ multiplex PCR. The sample holds about 120,000 clones; 87% are singletons and the top ten take 9.5% to 13%. Sequenced: blood. Source of these receptors: a man aged 25 to 45 in good health. Both conserved end residues are part of each CDR3. A D gene is named only where the DNA matches it firmly. The size entry is marked missing in some rows and otherwise reads once, few, many or a size class.

cdr3_aa: CASGWVDRPAEKLFF; cdr3_nt: TGTGCTAGTGGTTGGGTTGACAGGCCCGCTGAAAAACTGTTTTTT; clone_size: -; d_call: -; j_call: TRBJ1-4; v_call: TRBV12-5
cdr3_aa: CASSLFKGPGNTIYF; cdr3_nt: TGTGCCAGCAGCCTCTTTAAGGGACCTGGAAACACCATATATTTT; clone_size: -; d_call: -; j_call: TRBJ1-3; v_call: TRBV7-8
cdr3_aa: CASSEARTTLYGYTF; cdr3_nt: TGTGCCAGCAGTGAAGCGCGGACAACACTTTATGGCTACACCTTC; clone_size: once; d_call: -; j_call: TRBJ1-2; v_call: TRBV6-1
cdr3_aa: CASSVALEGIMNTEAFF; cdr3_nt: TGTGCCAGCAGCGTAGCTTTGGAGGGCATTATGAACACTGAAGCTTTCTTT; clone_size: -; d_call: -; j_call: TRBJ1-1; v_call: TRBV9
cdr3_aa: CASSYYTGELFF; cdr3_nt: TGTGCCAGCAGCTATTACACCGGGGAGCTGTTTTTT; clone_size: -; d_call: -; j_call: TRBJ2-2; v_call: TRBV5-6
cdr3_aa: CASRTMNTEAFF; cdr3_nt: TGTGCCAGCAGAACGATGAACACTGAAGCTTTCTTT; clone_size: few; d_call: -; j_call: TRBJ1-1; v_call: TRBV12-3/TRBV12-4
cdr3_aa: CASSYSSRGGTEAFF; cdr3_nt: TGTGCCAGCAGTTACTCGAGCAGGGGCGGAACTGAAGCTTTCTTT; clone_size: -; d_call: -; j_call: TRBJ1-1; v_call: TRBV6-5
cdr3_aa: CASSTGQEGTEAFF; cdr3_nt: TGCGCCAGCAGCACCGGACAGGAAGGCACTGAAGCTTTCTTT; clone_size: -; d_call: TRBD1; j_call: TRBJ1-1; v_call: TRBV5-1
cdr3_aa: CASSYSRQTEAFF; cdr3_nt: TGTGCCAGCAGTTACTCAAGGCAGACTGAAGCTTTCTTT; clone_size: -; d_call: -; j_call: TRBJ1-1; v_call: TRBV6-2/TRBV6-3
cdr3_aa: CATFGTVSGYTF; cdr3_nt: TGTGCCACTTTCGGGACAGTGTCTGGCTACACCTTC; clone_size: once; d_call: TRBD1; j_call: TRBJ1-2; v_call: TRBV24-1
cdr3_aa: CASSRTGSFYEQYF; cdr3_nt: TGTGCCAGCAGTCGGACAGGGTCATTCTACGAGCAGTACTTC; clone_size: -; d_call: TRBD1; j_call: TRBJ2-7; v_call: TRBV27
cdr3_aa: CASSLGTSGPRGQYF; cdr3_nt: TGTGCCAGCAGCCTCGGGACTAGCGGGCCCCGAGGGCAGTATTTT; clone_size: -; d_call: TRBD2; j_call: TRBJ2-3; v_call: TRBV7-8
cdr3_aa: CASSLGDSYTEAFF; cdr3_nt: TGTGCCAGCAGCTTGGGAGACAGTTACACTGAAGCTTTCTTT; clone_size: -; d_call: -; j_call: TRBJ1-1; v_call: TRBV5-8
cdr3_aa: CASSLTGYGYTF; cdr3_nt: TGTGCCAGCAGTTTAACAGGCTATGGCTACACCTTC; clone_size: -; d_call: -; j_call: TRBJ1-2; v_call: TRBV2
cdr3_aa: CASSSGIAGTDTQYF; cdr3_nt: TGCGCCAGCAGCTCCGGGATAGCGGGCACAGATACGCAGTATTTT; clone_size: -; d_call: -; j_call: TRBJ2-3; v_call: TRBV5-1
cdr3_aa: CASSNGLAVSTDTQYF; cdr3_nt: TGTGCCAGTAGTAACGGACTAGCGGTGAGCACAGATACGCAGTATTTT; clone_size: -; d_call: TRBD2; j_call: TRBJ2-3; v_call: TRBV19
cdr3_aa: CASSSRGVTDTQYF; cdr3_nt: TGTGCCAGCAGCTCCCGGGGGGTCACAGATACGCAGTATTTT; clone_size: -; d_call: TRBD2; j_call: TRBJ2-3; v_call: TRBV7-3
cdr3_aa: CASSRDSSGNTIYF; cdr3_nt: TGTGCCAGCAGTCGAGACAGCTCTGGAAACACCATATATTTT; clone_size: -; d_call: -; j_call: TRBJ1-3; v_call: TRBV2
cdr3_aa: CASSQNGGSQETQYF; cdr3_nt: TGTGCCAGCAGCCAAAACGGGGGGTCCCAAGAGACCCAGTACTTC; clone_size: -; d_call: TRBD2; j_call: TRBJ2-5; v_call: TRBV7-3
cdr3_aa: CASSDTSGADEQFF; cdr3_nt: TGTGCCAGCAGTGACACTAGCGGGGCCGATGAGCAGTTCTTC; clone_size: -; d_call: TRBD2; j_call: TRBJ2-1; v_call: TRBV6-1
cdr3_aa: CASSLVGSGRNNYGYTF; cdr3_nt: TGTGCCAGCAGCTTGGTTGGTTCCGGGCGAAACAACTATGGCTACACCTTC; clone_size: -; d_call: -; j_call: TRBJ1-2; v_call: TRBV5-4
cdr3_aa: CASSQDLPRDRGANYGYTF; cdr3_nt: TGCGCCAGCAGCCAAGATCTGCCCCGTGACAGAGGTGCTAACTATGGCTACACCTTC; clone_size: -; d_call: -; j_call: TRBJ1-2; v_call: TRBV4-1
cdr3_aa: CASGPGRAGANVLTF; cdr3_nt: TGTGCCAGCGGCCCGGGGCGAGCCGGGGCCAACGTCCTGACTTTC; clone_size: -; d_call: -; j_call: TRBJ2-6; v_call: TRBV27
cdr3_aa: CASSSDSTSNYGYTF; cdr3_nt: TGTGCCAGTAGTTCCGACAGTACTTCTAACTATGGCTACACCTTC; clone_size: -; d_call: -; j_call: TRBJ1-2; v_call: TRBV19
cdr3_aa: CATSRVPGGAFF; cdr3_nt: TGTGCCACCAGCAGAGTCCCGGGGGGGGCTTTCTTT; clone_size: -; d_call: -; j_call: TRBJ1-1; v_call: TRBV15
cdr3_aa: CASSADNSYEQYF; cdr3_nt: TGTGCCAGCAGCGCGGACAATTCCTACGAGCAGTACTTC; clone_size: -; d_call: -; j_call: TRBJ2-7; v_call: TRBV13
cdr3_aa: CASSLGLAVYNEQFF; cdr3_nt: TGTGCCAGCAGCCTTGGACTAGCGGTCTACAATGAGCAGTTCTTC; clone_size: -; d_call: TRBD2; j_call: TRBJ2-1; v_call: TRBV5-5
cdr3_aa: CASSLVGTPYNSPLHF; cdr3_nt: TGTGCCAGCAGCTTGGTCGGGACACCGTATAATTCACCCCTCCACTTT; clone_size: -; d_call: -; j_call: TRBJ1-6; v_call: TRBV5-5
cdr3_aa: CASSPAPNYGYTF; cdr3_nt: TGTGCCAGCAGTCCCGCACCCAACTATGGCTACACCTTC; clone_size: -; d_call: -; j_call: TRBJ1-2; v_call: TRBV11-2
cdr3_aa: CASNLQGANQPQHF; cdr3_nt: TGTGCCAGCAACCTACAGGGGGCGAATCAGCCCCAGCATTTT; clone_size: -; d_call: TRBD1; j_call: TRBJ1-5; v_call: TRBV28
cdr3_aa: CASSNVLHTGELFF; cdr3_nt: TGTGCCAGCAGTAACGTACTGCACACCGGGGAGCTGTTTTTT; clone_size: -; d_call: -; j_call: TRBJ2-2; v_call: TRBV6-4
cdr3_aa: CASSEALWQTLLFF; cdr3_nt: TGTGCCAGCAGTGAAGCGCTATGGCAGACGTTGCTGTTTTTT; clone_size: -; d_call: -; j_call: TRBJ1-4; v_call: TRBV2
cdr3_aa: CASGIAGTAGTEAFF; cdr3_nt: TGCGCCAGCGGTATCGCCGGGACAGCGGGCACTGAAGCTTTCTTT; clone_size: -; d_call: TRBD1; j_call: TRBJ1-1; v_call: TRBV5-1
cdr3_aa: CASSTETRNTIYF; cdr3_nt: TGCGCCAGCAGCACAGAAACTCGAAACACCATATATTTT; clone_size: -; d_call: -; j_call: TRBJ1-3; v_call: TRBV5-1
cdr3_aa: CASSSDTTEAFF; cdr3_nt: TGTGCCAGCAGCTCAGACACCACTGAAGCTTTCTTT; clone_size: -; d_call: -; j_call: TRBJ1-1; v_call: TRBV5-6
cdr3_aa: CASSSGILGNEQFF; cdr3_nt: TGTGCCAGCAGTTCTGGGATTCTTGGGAATGAGCAGTTCTTC; clone_size: -; d_call: -; j_call: TRBJ2-1; v_call: TRBV6-5
cdr3_aa: CASRGTSTYEQYF; cdr3_nt: TGTGCCAGCAGAGGGACTAGTACCTACGAGCAGTACTTC; clone_size: -; d_call: TRBD2; j_call: TRBJ2-7; v_call: TRBV6-5
cdr3_aa: CASSGPVPEAFF; cdr3_nt: TGTGCCAGCAGTGGCCCCGTTCCTGAAGCTTTCTTT; clone_size: -; d_call: -; j_call: TRBJ1-1; v_call: TRBV2
cdr3_aa: CASSPGQGSNYGYTF; cdr3_nt: TGTGCCAGCTCACCGGGACAGGGGAGTAACTATGGCTACACCTTC; clone_size: -; d_call: TRBD1; j_call: TRBJ1-2; v_call: TRBV18
cdr3_aa: CASSLIRAGAGAYGYTF; cdr3_nt: TGTGCCAGCAGCCTAATTAGGGCTGGTGCTGGGGCCTATGGCTACACCTTC; clone_size: -; d_call: -; j_call: TRBJ1-2; v_call: TRBV5-6
cdr3_aa: CASAEGVGQPQHF; cdr3_nt: TGTGCCAGCGCCGAGGGTGTTGGTCAGCCCCAGCATTTT; clone_size: -; d_call: -; j_call: TRBJ1-5; v_call: TRBV6-4